The 11 T cell receptor beta chains presented below share a single source sample, sequenced in a study of T cells in Graves' hyperthyroidism and ophthalmopathy. RNA transcripts gave rise to amplified TCR beta CDR3 regions. The primer set for the first-round RT-PCR of the TCR CDR3 was HTBI. TCRdb used MiXCR to reprocess the multiplex PCR reads, holding one entry per CDR3 protein. The sample includes a few hundred thousand distinct CDR3 sequences, roughly an eighth of them seen just once. Source material: blood. The receptors shown here come from a woman aged 40 to 50 with Graves' ophthalmopathy.

This clonotype was counted many times. The chain links TRBV20-1 to TRBJ2-5, with TRBD2 identical over 11 bases. CDR3 length: 14 residues. V gave up 8 bases and J gave up 5 bases; unmatched junction bases: 10. The germline gives CDR1 DFQATT, CDR2 SNEGSKA (reference sequence). The DNA for the CDR3 is TGCAGTTCAAGCGTACTAGCGGGAGTTGAGACCCAGTACTTC. This codes for CSSSVLAGVETQYF.

This clonotype was seen a handful of times. The gene calls are TRBV2 and TRBJ1-1, with D maybe TRBD1 (5 bases). The germline V and J ends were trimmed by 8 bases and 5 bases, with 15 bases remaining between them. The germline CDR1 and CDR2 sequences are SNHLY and FYNNEI. The CDR3 has 13 residues. DNA for the CDR3: TGTGCCAGCTCCAGGGAGGGGTCGACTGAAGCTTTCTTT. Protein: CASSREGSTEAFF.

The chain links TRBV9 to TRBJ1-4, with TRBD1 matching 7 bases. Germline values: CDR1 SGDLS, CDR2 YYNGEE. With V trimmed by 5 bases and J by 7 bases, 8 bases remained unmatched. The CDR3 runs to 14 residues. The CDR3 loop reads CASRQGLNSEKLFF. As DNA, the CDR3 is TGTGCCAGCAGACAGGGGTTAAACTCTGAAAAACTGTTTTTT.

V and J are TRBV14 and TRBJ2-1; D gene uncertain. The V gene's germline CDR1 is SGHDN and CDR2 FVKESK. The CDR3 consists of 14 residues. The ends were cut back, 1 base at V and 6 bases at J, with 10 bases in the middle. The CDR3 sequence is CASSQVRGPNEQFF. The CDR3 nucleotides read TGTGCCAGCAGCCAAGTCAGAGGACCCAATGAGCAGTTCTTC.

This clonotype was seen many times. The rearrangement uses TRBV27 and TRBJ2-5; no clear D. The CDR3 length is 14 residues. Deletions cut 1 base from V and 2 bases from J, with 8 bases between. Germline V gives CDR1 MNHEY, CDR2 SMNVEV (reference sequence). In DNA form, the CDR3 reads TGTGCCAGCAGTTTATTGTTAGGACAAGAGACCCAGTACTTC. It specifies CASSLLLGQETQYF.

The chain combines TRBV11-2 with TRBJ2-7; 7 bases fit TRBD1. This CDR3 region has 15 residues. Looked up from germline, CDR1 is SGHAT and CDR2 is FQNNGV. V was pared by 3 bases and J by 4 bases, with 9 bases of the junction left unmatched. In nucleotides, the CDR3 is TGTGCCAGCAGCTTCGAACAGGGGTTCGCTTACGAGCAGTACTTC. Protein sequence: CASSFEQGFAYEQYF.

Many counts were recorded for this clonotype. The V and J genes are TRBV19 and TRBJ1-2; 7 positions agree with TRBD1. Germline V CDR1 and CDR2: LNHDA, SQIVND (reference sequence). This CDR3 has 16 amino acids. Unmatched junction bases numbered 9, after V lost 5 bases and J lost 0 bases. CDR3 sequence reads: CASSPNRDSSNYGYTF. CDR3 sequence (DNA): TGTGCCAGTAGTCCAAACAGGGACAGCTCTAACTATGGCTACACCTTC.

This clonotype was recorded many times. V usage is TRBV5-1 and J usage is TRBJ1-4; D gene ambiguous. The CDR3 consists of 13 residues. Germline assignment: CDR1 SGHRS and CDR2 YFSETQ. Trimming took off 4 bases at V and 8 bases at J, with 12 bases between the two ends. The CDR3 here is CASSRLGGEKLFF. The CDR3 nucleotides are TGCGCCAGCAGCAGGTTGGGCGGAGAAAAACTGTTTTTT. Based on the CDR3 plus reference TRBV5-1 and TRBJ1-4, the full variable domain is KAGVTQTPRYLIKTRGQQVTLSCSPISGHRSVSWYQQTPGQGLQFLFEYFSETQRNKGNFPGRFSGRQFSNSRSEMNVSTLELGDSALYLCASSRLGGEKLFFGSGTQLSVL.

This clonotype was recorded at least ten times. The chain recombines TRBV3-1 with TRBJ1-1, with D maybe TRBD1 (6 bases). The ends were cut back, 0 bases at V and 9 bases at J, with 11 bases in the middle. From germline, CDR1 is LGHDT and CDR2 YNNKEL (reference sequence). CDR3 length: 13 amino acids. The CDR3 DNA reads TGTGCCAGCAGCCAAGACCAGGGGAGGAAAGCTTTCTTT. Translation gives CASSQDQGRKAFF. The full variable domain, completed using reference TRBV3-1 and TRBJ1-1, is DTAVSQTPKYLVTQMGNDKSIKCEQNLGHDTMYWYKQDSKKFLKIMFSYNNKELIINETVPNRFSPKSPDKAHLNLHINSLELGDSAVYFCASSQDQGRKAFFGQGTRLTVV.

There are many counts of this clonotype. V is TRBV6-6 and J is TRBJ1-1; D unclear. With 1 base removed from V and 6 bases from J, the gap between germline ends came to 9 bases. The CDR3 consists of 13 residues. Germline V gives CDR1 MNHNY, CDR2 SVGAGI (reference sequence). CDR3 residues: CASSYLLGSEAFF. The CDR3 DNA follows: TGTGCCAGCAGTTACTTATTAGGTTCTGAAGCTTTCTTT.

The chain uses TRBV12-3 or TRBV12-4 and TRBJ2-6, with D unclear. V lost 10 bases and J 0 bases, leaving 7 bases between the germline ends. CDR3 length: 13 residues. This CDR3 reads CAIMGSGANVLTF. CDR3 coding DNA: TGTGCCATTATGGGCTCTGGGGCCAACGTCCTGACTTTC.